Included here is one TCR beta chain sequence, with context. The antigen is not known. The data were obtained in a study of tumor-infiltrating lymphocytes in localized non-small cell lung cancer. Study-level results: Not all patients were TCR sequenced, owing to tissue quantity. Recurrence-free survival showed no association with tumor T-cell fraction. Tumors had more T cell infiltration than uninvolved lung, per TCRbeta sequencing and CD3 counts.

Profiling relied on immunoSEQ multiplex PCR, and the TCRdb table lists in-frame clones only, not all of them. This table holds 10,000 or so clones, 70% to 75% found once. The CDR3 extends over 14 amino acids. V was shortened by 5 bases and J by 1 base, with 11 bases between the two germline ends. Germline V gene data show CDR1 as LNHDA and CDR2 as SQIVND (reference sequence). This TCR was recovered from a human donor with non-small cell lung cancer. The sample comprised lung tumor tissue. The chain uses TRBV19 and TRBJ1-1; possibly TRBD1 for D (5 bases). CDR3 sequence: CASSSPGTNTEAFF. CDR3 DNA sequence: TGTGCCAGTAGTTCCCCCGGGACGAACACTGAAGCTTTCTTT.